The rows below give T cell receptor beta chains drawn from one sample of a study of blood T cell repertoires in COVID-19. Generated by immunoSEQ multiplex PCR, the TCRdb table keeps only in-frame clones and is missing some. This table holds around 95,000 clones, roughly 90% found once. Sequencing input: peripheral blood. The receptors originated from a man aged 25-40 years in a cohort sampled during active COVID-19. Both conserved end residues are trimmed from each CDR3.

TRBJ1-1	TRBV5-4	ASSSSRGWNTEAF
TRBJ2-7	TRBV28	VVGSPSSSYEQY
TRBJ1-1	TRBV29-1	SVVRTEAF
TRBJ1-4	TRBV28	ASSFAGTWKLF
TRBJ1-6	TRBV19	ASGQGNSPLH
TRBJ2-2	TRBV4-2	ASSQDMRGDHTGELF
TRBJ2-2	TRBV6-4	ASSRGPAGELF
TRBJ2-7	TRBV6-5	ASSYNYVQY
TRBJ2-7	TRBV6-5	ASSKTGEGPSEQY
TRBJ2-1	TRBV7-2	ASSSRGLSYNEQF
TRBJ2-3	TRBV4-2	ASSQAKAGGYDTQY
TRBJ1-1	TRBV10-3	AISREGNTEAF
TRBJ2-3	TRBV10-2	ASSALAVSTSTDTQY
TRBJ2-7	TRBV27	ASRQRQGGNEQY
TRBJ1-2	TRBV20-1	SARDPVGYT
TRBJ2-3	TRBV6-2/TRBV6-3	ASSRGRDTQY
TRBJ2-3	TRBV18	ASSPGLANTDTQY
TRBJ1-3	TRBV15	ATSRDQGFGNTIY
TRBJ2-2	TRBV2	ASSPVFVGELF
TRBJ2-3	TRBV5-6	ASSFTGGGTDTQY
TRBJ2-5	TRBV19	ASRPLGGGKETQY
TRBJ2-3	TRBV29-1	SVDERGVTDTQY
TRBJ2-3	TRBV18	ASSPQEGGTDTQY
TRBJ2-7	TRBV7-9	ASSSLGFEQY
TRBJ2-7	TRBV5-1	ASSLAVGPGGNEQY
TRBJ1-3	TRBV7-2	ASSPGQASSGNTIY
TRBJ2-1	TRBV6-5	ASTQDRGRNEQF
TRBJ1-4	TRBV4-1	ATSGTGLAKLF
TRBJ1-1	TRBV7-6	ASSLADRGVAEAF
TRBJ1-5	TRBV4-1	ASSPGYNSNQPQH
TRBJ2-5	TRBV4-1	ASSQVGAGGPRETQY
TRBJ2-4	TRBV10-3	AISDVALAKNIQY
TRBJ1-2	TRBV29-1	SAGQGQGT
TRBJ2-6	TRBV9	ASSVGRRGTISGANVLT
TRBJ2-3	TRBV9	ASSVVPGTGSQDTQY
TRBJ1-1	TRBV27	ASSLRPGMNTEAF
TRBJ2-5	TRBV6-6	ASSYGRGQRETQY
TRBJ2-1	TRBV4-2	ASSLSGGGDNEQF
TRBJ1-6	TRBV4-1	ASRQGENNSPLH
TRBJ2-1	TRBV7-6	ASSLGRATSGENEQF
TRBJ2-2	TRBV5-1	ASSFRYVGAGELF